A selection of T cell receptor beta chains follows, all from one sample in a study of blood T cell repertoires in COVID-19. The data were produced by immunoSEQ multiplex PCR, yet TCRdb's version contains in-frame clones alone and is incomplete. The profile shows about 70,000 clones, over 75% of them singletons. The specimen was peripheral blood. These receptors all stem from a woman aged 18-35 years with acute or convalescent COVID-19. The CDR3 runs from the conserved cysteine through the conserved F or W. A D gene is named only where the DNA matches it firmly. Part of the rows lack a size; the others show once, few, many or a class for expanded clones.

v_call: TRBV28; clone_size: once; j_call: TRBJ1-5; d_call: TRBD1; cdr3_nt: TGTGCCAGCGGGACAGGGGGCAATCAGCCCCAGCATTTT; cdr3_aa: CASGTGGNQPQHF
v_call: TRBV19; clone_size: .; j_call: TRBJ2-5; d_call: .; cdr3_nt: TGTGCCAGTAGTATAGGAATACAGGAGACCCAGTACTTC; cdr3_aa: CASSIGIQETQYF
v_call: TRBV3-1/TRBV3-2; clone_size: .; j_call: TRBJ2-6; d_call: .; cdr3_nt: TGTGCCAGCAGCCAAGGGTTGGCCAGCTCTGGGGCCAACGTCCTGACTTTC; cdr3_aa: CASSQGLASSGANVLTF
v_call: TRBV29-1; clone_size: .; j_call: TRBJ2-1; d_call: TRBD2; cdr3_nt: TGCAGCGTTGGAATCCGGCTAGCGGGATACAATGAGCAGTTCTTC; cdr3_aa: CSVGIRLAGYNEQFF
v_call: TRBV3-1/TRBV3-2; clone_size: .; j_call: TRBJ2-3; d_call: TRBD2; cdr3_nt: TGTGCCAGCAGCCAAGAAGGCGGGGGGAACACAGATACGCAGTATTTT; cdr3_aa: CASSQEGGGNTDTQYF
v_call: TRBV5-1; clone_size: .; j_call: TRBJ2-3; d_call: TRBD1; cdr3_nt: TGCGCCAGCAGCTTACGGGGACAGGGCTGGGATACGCAGTATTTT; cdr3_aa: CASSLRGQGWDTQYF
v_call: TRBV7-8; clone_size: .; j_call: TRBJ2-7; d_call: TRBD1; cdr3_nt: TGTGCCAGCAGCTTAGCTGGGACAGCCTACGAGCAGTACTTC; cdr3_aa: CASSLAGTAYEQYF
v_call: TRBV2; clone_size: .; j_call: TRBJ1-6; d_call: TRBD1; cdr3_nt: TGTGCCAGCACCGGACAGGGAGCTTCACCCCTCCACTTT; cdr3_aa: CASTGQGASPLHF
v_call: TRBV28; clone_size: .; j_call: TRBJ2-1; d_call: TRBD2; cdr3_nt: TGTGCCAGCACTTCGGGGGGGGCAGTCAATGAGCAGTTCTTC; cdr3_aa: CASTSGGAVNEQFF
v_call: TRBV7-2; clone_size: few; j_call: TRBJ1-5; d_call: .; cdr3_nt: TGTGCCAGCAGCTTGGCGGGACTTAGCAATCAGCCCCAGCATTTT; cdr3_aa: CASSLAGLSNQPQHF
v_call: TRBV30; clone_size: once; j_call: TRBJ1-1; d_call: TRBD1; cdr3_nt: TGTGCCTGGGGGCGGAGGGGGCAAGACACTGAAGCTTTCTTT; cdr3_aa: CAWGRRGQDTEAFF
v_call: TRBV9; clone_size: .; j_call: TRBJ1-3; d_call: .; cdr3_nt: TGTGCCAGCAGTGCCGGCGGCTCTGGAAACACCATATATTTT; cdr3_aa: CASSAGGSGNTIYF
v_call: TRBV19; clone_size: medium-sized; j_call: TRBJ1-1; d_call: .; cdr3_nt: TGTGCCAGTAGTATTTGGTCGCAGGGCACTGAAGCTTTCTTT; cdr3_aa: CASSIWSQGTEAFF
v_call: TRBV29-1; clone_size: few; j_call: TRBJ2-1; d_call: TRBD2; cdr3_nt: TGCAGCGCCGGGACTAGCGCCTACAATGAGCAGTTCTTC; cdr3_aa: CSAGTSAYNEQFF
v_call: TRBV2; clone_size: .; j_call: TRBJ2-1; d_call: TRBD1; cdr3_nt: TGTGCCAGCAGCAGACCGGGACAGGGGTACAATGAGCAGTTCTTC; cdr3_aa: CASSRPGQGYNEQFF
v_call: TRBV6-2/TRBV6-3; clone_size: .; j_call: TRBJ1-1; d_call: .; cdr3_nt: TGTGCCAGCAGTATTCCCCAGGGGACTGAAGCTTTCTTT; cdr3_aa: CASSIPQGTEAFF
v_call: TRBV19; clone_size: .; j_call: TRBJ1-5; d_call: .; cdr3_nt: TGTGCCAGTAGTATGACAGAACCTAATCAGCCCCAGCATTTT; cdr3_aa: CASSMTEPNQPQHF
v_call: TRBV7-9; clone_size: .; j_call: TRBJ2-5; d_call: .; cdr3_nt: TGTGCCAGCAGCCAAGGTCTTAATACCCTTACTAGAAGCGAGACCCAGTACTTC; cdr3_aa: CASSQGLNTLTRSETQYF
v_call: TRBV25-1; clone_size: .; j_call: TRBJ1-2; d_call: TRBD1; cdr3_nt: TGTGCCAGCAGTCCTGGGACAGGGATGGGGGGCTACACCTTC; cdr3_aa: CASSPGTGMGGYTF